This is a list of T cell receptor beta chains from one sample in a study of T cell changes during pregnancy in multiple sclerosis. Using immunoSEQ multiplex PCR, the repertoire was profiled, and TCRdb retains in-frame clones only, with some absent. The sample holds more than 75,000 clones, about 93% seen once. Here the sequenced sample was peripheral blood, taken in the first trimester of pregnancy. These receptors came from a female donor with multiple sclerosis, enrolled in a pregnancy study. Each CDR3 is given with its conserved first and last residue. D genes are given only for firm matches. Clone size, where shown, is once, few, many, or a class for clones that have expanded.

>TRBJ2-2|TRBD1|once|TRBV15
TGTGCCACCAGCAGAACTACAGGGGCCGGGGAGCTGTTTTTT
CATSRTTGAGELFF
>TRBJ1-4|TRBD1|.|TRBV4-1
TGCGCCAGCAGCCAAGAGCCAGGACAGGCCTCGTTAGTTCCACTGTTTTTT
CASSQEPGQASLVPLFF
>TRBJ1-1|.|.|TRBV11-2
TGTGCCAGCAGCTTATCAGGAATGGCAGCTTTCTTT
CASSLSGMAAFF
>TRBJ2-5|TRBD1|.|TRBV6-5
TGTGCCAGCAGTTATACAGGGGTCGGAGAGACCCAGTACTTC
CASSYTGVGETQYF
>TRBJ2-3|TRBD2|.|TRBV18
TGTGCCAGCTCACCGACTAGCGCCTTCACAGATACGCAGTATTTT
CASSPTSAFTDTQYF
>TRBJ1-3|TRBD1|.|TRBV28
TGTGCCACCAGGACAGGGAAGATTGAGTCTGGAAACACCATATATTTT
CATRTGKIESGNTIYF
>TRBJ2-7|TRBD1|.|TRBV28
TGTGCCAGCAGTCCTACAGGGGCCCCCCGCTACGAGCAGTACTTC
CASSPTGAPRYEQYF
>TRBJ2-6|.|.|TRBV2
TGTGCCAGCAGGAGATCTGGGGCCAACGTCCTGACTTTC
CASRRSGANVLTF
>TRBJ2-7|TRBD2|.|TRBV5-1
TGCGCCAGCAGGAGCGTGCTAGCGGCCTACGAGCAGTACTTC
CASRSVLAAYEQYF
>TRBJ1-5|TRBD1|.|TRBV5-1
TGCGCCAGCAGCTCTGGGACAGGGGACCTTAGCAATCAGCCCCAGCATTTT
CASSSGTGDLSNQPQHF
>TRBJ1-5|.|once|TRBV2
TGTGCCAGCAGGAGGGGGGGGGATCAGCCCCAGCATTTT
CASRRGGDQPQHF
>TRBJ2-7|TRBD1|.|TRBV7-3
TGTGCCAGCAGCACCGGGACAGGGCCCTACGAGCAGTACTTC
CASSTGTGPYEQYF
>TRBJ2-6|TRBD1|once|TRBV27
TGTGCCAGCAGTCCCACGAGGGACAGGGGGCTAAACGTCCTGACTTTC
CASSPTRDRGLNVLTF
>TRBJ2-2|TRBD2|.|TRBV2
TGTGCCAGCAGTGACATGAGGCTAGCGGGGGCCGGGGAGCTGTTTTTT
CASSDMRLAGAGELFF
>TRBJ2-7|.|.|TRBV19
TGTGCCAGTAGACAGAACAGGGTGGACGAGCAGTACTTC
CASRQNRVDEQYF
>TRBJ2-3|.|once|TRBV27
TGTGCCAGCAGCCTTCGAACGGTCGGAGTGGCGCTCACAGATACGCAGTATTTT
CASSLRTVGVALTDTQYF
>TRBJ2-1|TRBD1|.|TRBV2
TGTGCCAGCAGCTACCCCACAGGGGGTGTAGGCAATGAGCAGTTCTTC
CASSYPTGGVGNEQFF
>TRBJ1-2|.|.|TRBV27
TGTGCCAGCAGTTTACAGGGCTATGGCTACACCTTC
CASSLQGYGYTF
>TRBJ2-1|TRBD2|.|TRBV6-1
TGTGCCAGCAGTGCGGGGCGACTAGCGGGGAGGAATGAGCAGTTCTTC
CASSAGRLAGRNEQFF
>TRBJ2-2|.|.|TRBV10-2
TGCGCCAGCAGTCCAGGGGCGGGCGGGGAGCTGTTTTTT
CASSPGAGGELFF
>TRBJ2-6|TRBD1|.|TRBV19
TGTGCCAGTCACAGGGGAGCTGGGGCCAACGTCCTGACTTTC
CASHRGAGANVLTF
>TRBJ2-7|TRBD2|.|TRBV9
TGTGCCAGCAGCGTTGGAGCGGGAGGATTCTACGAGCAGTACTTC
CASSVGAGGFYEQYF
>TRBJ2-1|TRBD2|.|TRBV28
TGTGCCAGCAGTTTATCGGCTAGCGGGACGTCTGGCGAGCAGTTCTTC
CASSLSASGTSGEQFF
>TRBJ2-7|.|once|TRBV5-8
TGTGCCAGCAGCCGTTACCTACCCCGACAGGTTCTGTACGAGCAGTACTTC
CASSRYLPRQVLYEQYF
>TRBJ2-1|.|.|TRBV9
TGTGCCAGCAGCGTAGAGACTAGAAGCAACAATGAGCAGTTCTTC
CASSVETRSNNEQFF
>TRBJ2-4|TRBD2|.|TRBV28
TGTGCCAGCAGTTTAGCGGGAGGCGACATTCAGTACTTC
CASSLAGGDIQYF
>TRBJ2-6|TRBD1|once|TRBV9
TGTGCCAGCAGCGTCGGACAGGCAGCTGGGGCCAACGTCCTGACTTTC
CASSVGQAAGANVLTF
>TRBJ2-6|.|.|TRBV5-1
TGCGCCAGCAGCCCCTCAGACAGACACCTCTCTGGGGCCAACGTCCTGACTTTC
CASSPSDRHLSGANVLTF
>TRBJ1-2|.|.|TRBV21-1
TGTGCCAGCAGCGGCGGGACAGGGGGATGCTATGGCTACACCTTC
CASSGGTGGCYGYTF
>TRBJ2-3|TRBD1|.|TRBV27
TGTGCCAGCATCGATTCCGGGACAGGGAGCACAGATACGCAGTATTTT
CASIDSGTGSTDTQYF
>TRBJ1-2|.|.|TRBV19
TGTGCCAGTAGCAGGACAGAGGGAGTCTATGGCTACACCTTC
CASSRTEGVYGYTF
>TRBJ2-3|.|.|TRBV28
TGTGCCAGCATCTCAGGGGCTAGCGGCTTAGATACGCAGTATTTT
CASISGASGLDTQYF
>TRBJ1-4|.|.|TRBV20-1
TGCAGTGCCCGCCAGGAAGAAAAACTGTTTTTT
CSARQEEKLFF
>TRBJ1-2|.|.|TRBV15
TGTGCCACCAGCAGAGCCAGAGGGCTGGAAGGAGGCTACACCTTC
CATSRARGLEGGYTF
>TRBJ2-2|.|.|TRBV2
TGTGCCAGCAGTCAGACTCTCGGGGAGCTGTTTTTT
CASSQTLGELFF
>TRBJ2-6|.|.|TRBV18
TGTGCCAGCTCACCCGGCTCTCTGAGGGCGTACTCTGGGGCCAACGTCCTGACTTTC
CASSPGSLRAYSGANVLTF
>TRBJ2-3|.|once|TRBV7-8
TGTGCCAGCAGCCCCCAGGTCAATGCCCGAGGAGGTACGCAGTATTTT
CASSPQVNARGGTQYF
>TRBJ1-6|.|.|TRBV11-2
TGTGCCAGCAGCGCCTGGGGGGGGAACTCCTATAATTCACCCCTCCACTTT
CASSAWGGNSYNSPLHF